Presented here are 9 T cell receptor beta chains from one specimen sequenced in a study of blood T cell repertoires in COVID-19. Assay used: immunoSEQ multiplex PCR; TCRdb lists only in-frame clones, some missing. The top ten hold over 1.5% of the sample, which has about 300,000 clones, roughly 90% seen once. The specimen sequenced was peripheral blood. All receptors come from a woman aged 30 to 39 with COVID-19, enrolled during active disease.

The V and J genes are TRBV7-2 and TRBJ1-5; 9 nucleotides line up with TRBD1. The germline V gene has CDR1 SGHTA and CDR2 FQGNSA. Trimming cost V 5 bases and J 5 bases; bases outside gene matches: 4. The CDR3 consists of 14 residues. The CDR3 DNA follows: TGTGCCAGCAGCGACAGGGGGGGACATCAGCCCCAGCATTTT. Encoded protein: CASSDRGGHQPQHF.

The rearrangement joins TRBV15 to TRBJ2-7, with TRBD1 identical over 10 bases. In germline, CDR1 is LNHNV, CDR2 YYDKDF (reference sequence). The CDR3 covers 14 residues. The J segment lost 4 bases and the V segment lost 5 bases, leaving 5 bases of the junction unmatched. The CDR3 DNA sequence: TGTGCCACCAGCGTTGGACAGGGGGTTTACGAGCAGTACTTC. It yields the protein CATSVGQGVYEQYF.

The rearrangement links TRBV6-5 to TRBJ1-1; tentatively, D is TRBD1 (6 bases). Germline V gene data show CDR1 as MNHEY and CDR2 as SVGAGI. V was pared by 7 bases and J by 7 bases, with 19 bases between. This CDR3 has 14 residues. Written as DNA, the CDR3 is TGTGCCAGCATGAGCCCTTACAGGGTGGTTGAAGCTTTCTTT. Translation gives CASMSPYRVVEAFF.

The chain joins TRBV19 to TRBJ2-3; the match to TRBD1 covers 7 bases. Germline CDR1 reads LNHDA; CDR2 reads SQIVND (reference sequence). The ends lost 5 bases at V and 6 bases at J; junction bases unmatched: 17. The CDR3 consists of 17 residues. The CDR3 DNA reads TGTGCCAGTAGTGTGGGCATAGGGGGCCCCTCTGCGGATACGCAGTATTTT. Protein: CASSVGIGGPSADTQYF.

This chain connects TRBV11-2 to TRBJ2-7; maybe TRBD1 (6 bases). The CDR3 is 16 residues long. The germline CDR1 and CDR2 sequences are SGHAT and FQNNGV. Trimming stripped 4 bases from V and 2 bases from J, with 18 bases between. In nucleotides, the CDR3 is TGTGCCAGCAGCTCCCGCCCACAGGGCCTTACCTACGAGCAGTACTTC. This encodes CASSSRPQGLTYEQYF.

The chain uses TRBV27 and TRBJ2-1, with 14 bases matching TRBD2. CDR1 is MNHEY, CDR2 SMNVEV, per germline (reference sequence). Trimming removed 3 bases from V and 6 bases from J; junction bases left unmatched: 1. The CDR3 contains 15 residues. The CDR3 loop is CASSFGTSGGNEQFF. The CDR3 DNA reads TGTGCCAGCAGTTTTGGGACTAGCGGGGGCAATGAGCAGTTCTTC.

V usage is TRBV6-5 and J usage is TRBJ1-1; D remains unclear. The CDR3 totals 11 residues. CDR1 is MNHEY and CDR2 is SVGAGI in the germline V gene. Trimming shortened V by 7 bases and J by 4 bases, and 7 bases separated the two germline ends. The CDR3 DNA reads TGTGCCAGCATTGTCAGCACTGAAGCTTTCTTT. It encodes CASIVSTEAFF.

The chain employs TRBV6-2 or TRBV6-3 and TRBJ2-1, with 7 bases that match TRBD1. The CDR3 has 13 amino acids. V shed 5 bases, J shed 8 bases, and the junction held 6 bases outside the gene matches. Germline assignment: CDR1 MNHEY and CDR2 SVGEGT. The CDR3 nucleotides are TGTGCCAGCAGTGACAGGGAAATCGATGAGCAGTTCTTC. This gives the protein CASSDREIDEQFF.

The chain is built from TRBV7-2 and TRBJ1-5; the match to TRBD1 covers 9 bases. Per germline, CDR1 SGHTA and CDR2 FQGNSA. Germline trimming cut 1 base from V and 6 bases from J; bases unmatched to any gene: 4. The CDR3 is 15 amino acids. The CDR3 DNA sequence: TGTGCCAGCAGCTTAGGGGACAGGGTAGGTCAGCCCCAGCATTTT. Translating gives CASSLGDRVGQPQHF.